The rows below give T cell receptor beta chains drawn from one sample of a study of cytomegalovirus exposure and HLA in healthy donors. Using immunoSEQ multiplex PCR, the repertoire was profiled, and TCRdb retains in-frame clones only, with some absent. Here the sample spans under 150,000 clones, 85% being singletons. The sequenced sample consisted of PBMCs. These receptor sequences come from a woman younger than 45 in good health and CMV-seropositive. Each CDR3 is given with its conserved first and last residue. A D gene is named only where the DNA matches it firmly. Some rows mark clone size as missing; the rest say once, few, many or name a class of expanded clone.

CARGGVNQPQHF,TGTGCCAGGGGGGGGGTTAATCAGCCCCAGCATTTT,TRBJ1-5,.,TRBV2,.
CASSYAGEGYGYTF,TGTGCCAGCAGTTACGCAGGGGAGGGCTATGGCTACACCTTC,TRBJ1-2,.,TRBV6-5,.
CSVRGTGKQPQHF,TGCAGCGTCCGCGGGACAGGGAAGCAGCCCCAGCATTTT,TRBJ1-5,TRBD1,TRBV29-1,.
CASSSLGGVLPGELFF,TGTGCCAGTAGTTCCCTGGGGGGGGTCCTGCCCGGGGAGCTGTTTTTT,TRBJ2-2,TRBD2,TRBV19,.
CASSPLTGRETQYF,TGTGCCAGCAGCCCCTTGACAGGGAGAGAGACCCAGTACTTC,TRBJ2-5,TRBD1,TRBV2,.
CASSTPSGGDTEAFF,TGTGCCAGCAGCACCCCCTCGGGAGGGGACACTGAAGCTTTCTTT,TRBJ1-1,.,TRBV5-6,once
CASSEAAPSRPTTFF,TGTGCCAGCAGTGAAGCAGCGCCCTCTCGGCCAACTACTTTCTTT,TRBJ1-1,.,TRBV6-1,.
CASRMTALNTEAFF,TGTGCCAGCAGAATGACAGCCCTGAACACTGAAGCTTTCTTT,TRBJ1-1,.,TRBV6-5,once
CAGSDEGNTEAFF,TGTGCCGGCAGTGACGAGGGCAACACTGAAGCTTTCTTT,TRBJ1-1,.,TRBV2,.
CASSTPGLAGGTETQYF,TGTGCCAGTAGTACCCCGGGACTAGCGGGAGGAACAGAGACCCAGTACTTC,TRBJ2-5,TRBD2,TRBV19,few
CASSLPLPGQGRLRYTF,TGTGCCAGCAGCCTTCCGCTACCGGGACAGGGGCGTCTACGCTACACCTTC,TRBJ1-2,TRBD1,TRBV5-8,.
CASSIMTGAMNTEAFF,TGTGCCAGCAGCATTATGACAGGGGCTATGAACACTGAAGCTTTCTTT,TRBJ1-1,TRBD1,TRBV13,.
CASSPRLAGYNEQFF,TGTGCCAGCAGCCCTCGACTAGCGGGTTACAATGAGCAGTTCTTC,TRBJ2-1,TRBD2,TRBV9,.
CASSLQGAGGYTF,TGTGCCAGCAGCTTACAGGGGGCGGGAGGCTACACCTTC,TRBJ1-2,TRBD1,TRBV11-2,.
CASRGSPSYEQYF,TGTGCCAGCAGGGGGAGTCCCTCCTACGAGCAGTACTTC,TRBJ2-7,.,TRBV27,.
CASSQPPSGASTDTQYF,TGCGCCAGCAGCCAACCCCCCAGCGGAGCTAGCACAGATACGCAGTATTTT,TRBJ2-3,.,TRBV4-1,.
CASSPGQGGNEQFF,TGTGCCAGCTCACCCGGGCAGGGGGGCAATGAGCAGTTCTTC,TRBJ2-1,.,TRBV18,.
CASTGTVNTEAFF,TGTGCCAGCACCGGGACAGTGAACACTGAAGCTTTCTTT,TRBJ1-1,TRBD1,TRBV2,.
CASSQGGGLYGSPLHF,TGCGCCAGCAGCCAAGGGGGGGGACTGTACGGTTCACCCCTCCACTTT,TRBJ1-6,.,TRBV4-1,few
CAGRGAVGGTEAFF,TGTGCCGGAAGAGGGGCAGTGGGGGGCACTGAAGCTTTCTTT,TRBJ1-1,.,TRBV6-1,.
CASSLAVSGSSYEQYF,TGTGCCAGCAGCTTAGCGGTTAGCGGGAGTAGCTACGAGCAGTACTTC,TRBJ2-7,TRBD2,TRBV7-9,.
CASSYPDRGGDTQYF,TGTGCCAGCAGCTACCCGGACAGGGGCGGGGATACGCAGTATTTT,TRBJ2-3,TRBD1,TRBV5-4,.
CASSLGSGGRQETQYF,TGCGCCAGCAGCTTGGGTAGCGGAGGGAGGCAAGAGACCCAGTACTTC,TRBJ2-5,.,TRBV5-1,.
CASSQPPAGRNTEAFF,TGTGCCAGCAGCCAGCCCCCGGCCGGGAGGAACACTGAAGCTTTCTTT,TRBJ1-1,.,TRBV4-2,.
CASSFPTAVVNEKLFF,TGTGCCAGCAGCTTCCCGACCGCGGTGGTCAATGAAAAACTGTTTTTT,TRBJ1-4,.,TRBV5-8,.
CASSVMTEDTEAFF,TGTGCCAGCAGCGTGATGACGGAGGACACTGAAGCTTTCTTT,TRBJ1-1,.,TRBV9,.
CAIRWDSQETQYF,TGTGCCATCAGATGGGACAGCCAAGAGACCCAGTACTTC,TRBJ2-5,TRBD1,TRBV10-3,.
CASSQDRTELEGTEAFF,TGCGCCAGCAGCCAAGATAGGACAGAGCTAGAGGGCACTGAAGCTTTCTTT,TRBJ1-1,.,TRBV4-1,.
CASSRGGNTEAFF,TGTGCCAGTAGTAGGGGGGGGAACACTGAAGCTTTCTTT,TRBJ1-1,.,TRBV19,once
CATSRGGGAISYEQYF,TGTGCCACCAGCAGAGGGGGGGGCGCGATTTCCTACGAGCAGTACTTC,TRBJ2-7,.,TRBV15,.
CATSTGQTFQPQHF,TGTGCCACCAGCACCGGACAGACGTTTCAGCCCCAGCATTTT,TRBJ1-5,.,TRBV15,.
CASRTSEIGELFF,TGTGCCAGCCGGACTAGCGAGATCGGGGAGCTGTTTTTT,TRBJ2-2,.,TRBV21-1,.
CASREVAYNQPQHF,TGTGCCAGCAGAGAGGTCGCCTATAATCAGCCCCAGCATTTT,TRBJ1-5,.,TRBV2,.
CASSLGDRGYNEQFF,TGTGCCAGCAGCTTAGGGGACAGGGGCTACAATGAGCAGTTCTTC,TRBJ2-1,TRBD1,TRBV11-3,few
CASSSTGTSGSNEQFF,TGTGCCAGCAGCTCGACAGGGACTAGCGGGAGCAATGAGCAGTTCTTC,TRBJ2-1,TRBD2,TRBV6-4,few
CACQDSRLAKNIQYF,TGTGCCTGCCAGGACAGCCGATTAGCCAAAAACATTCAGTACTTC,TRBJ2-4,.,TRBV30,.
CASIASGEGYGYTF,TGTGCCAGCATAGCATCAGGGGAAGGGTATGGCTACACCTTC,TRBJ1-2,.,TRBV2,.
CASSSRTGPYEQYF,TGTGCCAGCAGTTCTAGGACAGGGCCCTACGAGCAGTACTTC,TRBJ2-7,TRBD1,TRBV6-5,.
CASSLDRGGSNEKLFF,TGCGCCAGCAGCCTCGACAGGGGTGGTTCTAATGAAAAACTGTTTTTT,TRBJ1-4,TRBD1,TRBV5-1,.
CASSRAIPYNSPLHF,TGTGCCAGCAGCCGCGCCATTCCGTATAATTCACCCCTCCACTTT,TRBJ1-6,.,TRBV5-8,.
CASSSDLAGDTQYF,TGTGCCAGCAGCTCGGATCTAGCGGGAGATACGCAGTATTTT,TRBJ2-3,TRBD2,TRBV5-6,.